This passage covers 16 T cell receptor beta chains from one sample sequenced in a study of molecular identifiers for immune sequencing clone quantification. TCRdb ran MiXCR on the PCR reads and lists one entry per CDR3 protein. The table includes 85,000 to 95,000 distinct CDR3 sequences, around 20% detected once. The specimen was naive CD8+ T cells from blood, with Jurkat cell RNA spiked in. Subset in this sample: FACS-sorted CD8+CD4-CCR7+CD45RA+ naive T cells. The receptors shown here come from a human donor in good health. Some libraries in this study had Jurkat cell RNA spiked in.

This clonotype was found many times. This chain links TRBV29-1 with TRBJ2-1; 12 bases fit TRBD2. The CDR3 consists of 17 residues. V was clipped by 3 bases and J by 4 bases; unmatched bases: 10. The germline CDR1 and CDR2 sequences are SQVTM and ANQGSEA. CDR3 nucleotides: TGCAGCGTTGAGTGGCTAGCGGGAGGGATAGGGTACAATGAGCAGTTCTTC. Protein product: CSVEWLAGGIGYNEQFF.

This clonotype showed up just a few times. At one of its ends the junction is not consistent with the germline gene, which may arise from a read error. The chain recombines TRBV7-6 with TRBJ1-2; TRBD1 matches at 7 bases. The length of the CDR3 is 14 residues. The V gene's germline CDR1 is SGHVS and CDR2 FNYEAQ. The CDR3 DNA sequence: TGTGCCAGCAGCCCCCGCGGAGGGGGCGATGGCTGCACCTTC. Protein product: CASSPRGGGDGCTF.

This clonotype was recorded many times. The DNA for the CDR3 is TGTGCCAGCAGTCCACGGACGAACAATGAGCAGTTCTTC. Its translation: CASSPRTNNEQFF. The rearrangement joins TRBV11-3 to TRBJ2-1, with D unresolved. The germline gives CDR1 SGHNT, CDR2 YENEEA. CDR3 length: 13 residues. Trimming stripped 6 bases from V and 5 bases from J, with 11 bases between.

This clonotype occurred many times. Here the CDR3 reads CASSFERGPFGEQYF. CDR3 nucleotide sequence: TGTGCCAGCAGTTTTGAAAGGGGGCCCTTCGGGGAGCAGTACTTC. V usage is TRBV27 and J usage is TRBJ2-7, with TRBD1 matching 7 bases. The CDR3 sequence is 15 residues long. CDR1 and CDR2 from the germline V gene are MNHEY and SMNVEV (reference sequence). V gave up 3 bases and J gave up 7 bases; unmatched junction bases: 12.

Ten or more counts support this clonotype. This rearrangement joins TRBV27 to TRBJ1-1; the D gene is possibly TRBD1 (6 bases). There are 14 residues in the CDR3. Germline assignment: CDR1 MNHEY and CDR2 SMNVEV (reference sequence). Between the trimmed V and J ends, which lost 5 bases and 6 bases, there was a span of 16 bases. The chain's CDR3 is CASSPGQLGAEAFF. CDR3 sequence (DNA): TGTGCCAGCAGTCCGGGACAACTTGGGGCTGAAGCTTTCTTT.

This clonotype was counted many times. The chain links TRBV3-2 to TRBJ2-7; TRBD1 is the table's D call and was not checked against the DNA. TRBV3-2 is tagged as a pseudogene. The CDR3 has 17 amino acids. As DNA, the CDR3 is TGTGCCAGCAGCCAAGGGTACCGGGACGGAAGCTCCTACGAGCAGTACTTC. Translation gives CASSQGYRDGSSYEQYF.

This clonotype was seen ten or more times. J is TRBJ2-2 and V is TRBV5-5, with D unresolved. CDR1 and CDR2 from the germline V gene are SGHKS and YYEKEE (reference sequence). V gave up 0 bases and J gave up 5 bases, with 17 bases separating them. The CDR3 spans 17 residues. CDR3 bases: TGTGCCAGCAGCTTGGCGGACGGGTTGGTCTTGACCGGGGAGCTGTTTTTT. Translating gives CASSLADGLVLTGELFF.

This clonotype was seen ten or more times. This chain joins TRBV20-1 and TRBJ1-5; D not certain. The ends were cut back, 4 bases at V and 0 bases at J, with 10 bases in the middle. CDR1 and CDR2 from the germline V gene are DFQATT and SNEGSKA (reference sequence). The CDR3 is 14 amino acids. In nucleotides, the CDR3 is TGCAGTGCTAACGAGGGCTATAGCAATCAGCCCCAGCATTTT. Its protein is CSANEGYSNQPQHF.

This clonotype was seen repeatedly, ten times or more. The rearrangement joins TRBV28 to TRBJ2-7; D is unclear. Germline loops: CDR1 MDHEN, CDR2 SYDVKM. The CDR3 has 14 amino acids. V lost 3 bases and J lost 3, with 12 bases in between. The CDR3 here is CASSLENSLYEQYF. The CDR3 bases are TGTGCCAGCAGTTTGGAAAATAGTCTCTACGAGCAGTACTTC.

This clonotype was counted ten times or more. V usage is TRBV19 and J usage is TRBJ1-3; D remains unclear. This CDR3 has 15 residues. Germline values: CDR1 LNHDA, CDR2 SQIVND (reference sequence). Trimming pared 3 bases from V and 0 bases from J, leaving 9 bases between. The CDR3 DNA reads TGTGCCAGTAGTATCCAGGCCCACTCTGGAAACACCATATATTTT. The encoded protein is CASSIQAHSGNTIYF.

This clonotype showed up just a few times. This chain joins TRBV19 and TRBJ2-7; 8 bases agree with TRBD1. Germline lookup yields CDR1 LNHDA and CDR2 SQIVND (reference sequence). The CDR3 has 17 residues. Trimming cost V 6 bases and J 4 bases; bases outside gene matches: 17. The CDR3 nucleotides are TGTGCCAGTAGCTTCATCTCCGGGACAGGAACTTCGTACGAGCAGTACTTC. Translation: CASSFISGTGTSYEQYF.

A remark on this clonotype: A single base separates this from a much larger clone, so it may be a read error. The CDR3 end shows no conserved phenylalanine or tryptophan, and so a read error is likely. The genes are TRBV7-6 and TRBJ1-1, with D possibly TRBD1 on 6 matching bases. Germline values: CDR1 SGHVS, CDR2 FNYEAQ. The CDR3 covers 12 residues. V was clipped by 1 base and J by 11 bases, with 11 bases between them. CDR3 loop: CASSLGAGEAFS. CDR3 bases: TGTGCCAGCAGCTTAGGCGCAGGGGAGGCTTTCTCT.

Of note for this clonotype: A much larger clone lies a single base off, so this may be a read error. The V and J genes are TRBV15 and TRBJ2-7; D is ambiguous. Looked up from germline, CDR1 is LNHNV and CDR2 is YYDKDF (reference sequence). The CDR3 sequence is 13 residues long. This CDR3 is CATSRDISYERYF. The CDR3 DNA is TGTGCCACCAGCAGAGATATCAGCTACGAGCGGTACTTC.

At least ten counts were recorded for this clonotype. The DNA of the CDR3 is TGTGCCAGCAGCACCGACAGGAAAATCGGGGAGCTGTTTTTT. Its translation: CASSTDRKIGELFF. The rearrangement links TRBV5-4 to TRBJ2-2, with D possibly TRBD1 on 6 matching bases. V was cut by 4 bases and J by 7 bases, with 14 bases left in between. Germline CDR1 reads SGHNT; CDR2 reads YYREEE (reference sequence). The CDR3 spans 14 residues.

This clonotype occurred many times. The chain is built from TRBV6-1 and TRBJ2-7; D possibly corresponds to TRBD2 (6 bases). There are 13 residues in the CDR3. The germline gives CDR1 MNHNS, CDR2 SASEGT. V shed 4 bases and J shed 3 bases, with 10 bases lying between them. CDR3 sequence: CASSAGVLYEQYF. The CDR3 nucleotides read TGTGCCAGCAGTGCGGGAGTCCTCTACGAGCAGTACTTC.

This clonotype was seen many times. The chain joins TRBV5-6 to TRBJ1-1, with D maybe TRBD1 (6 bases). The CDR3 is 14 residues long. Trimming cost V 4 bases and J 3 bases, with 13 bases left between them. The germline V gene encodes CDR1 SGHDT and CDR2 YYEEEE. CDR3 in amino acids: CASSPGARDTEAFF. The CDR3, as DNA: TGTGCCAGCAGCCCAGGGGCAAGGGACACTGAAGCTTTCTTT.